The sequence of this T cell receptor beta chain was determined in a study of blood T cell repertoires in COVID-19. Across the whole study: T cells, B-cell-depleted T cells, or PBMCs provided the cDNA or gDNA that served as material.

CDR3 size: 14 residues. The germline CDR1 and CDR2 sequences are LNHDA and SQIVND (reference sequence). Trimming cost V 5 bases and J 10 bases; bases outside gene matches: 11. How the authors handled the data: Cell counts per sample came from amplifying reference gene primers. This table comes from immunoSEQ multiplex PCR, and its TCRdb copy is limited to in-frame clones, with some not included. D and trimming were read from the DNA, whereas the V and J calls and clone size are those reported in that table. The sample has around 130,000 clones; 85% to 90% are singletons. V and J are TRBV19 and TRBJ1-1; 9 bases agree with TRBD1. The clonotype was recovered from a woman of 80 years or more with acute or convalescent COVID-19. Sequences were obtained from peripheral blood. CDR3 bases: TGTGCCAGTAGTTTGACAGGGGGTTTTGAAGGAGCTTTCTTT. Translated, it gives CASSLTGGFEGAFF.